Described below is a single TCR beta chain sequence and its context. Its antigen remains unidentified. V shed 3 bases and J shed 3 bases, with 12 bases lying between them. The CDR3 sequence is 15 residues long. The germline V gene has CDR1 SGHVS and CDR2 FQNEAQ. The PCR ran on 60 Vbeta and 13 Jbeta primers. Data came from immunoSEQ multiplex PCR; TCRdb stores just in-frame clones and leaves some out. The sample has 90,000 to 100,000 clones, around 84% seen once. This sample stems from a study of cytomegalovirus exposure and HLA in healthy donors. General observations from the study: TCR beta sequences numbering 15,000 to 20,000 were associated with HLA alleles at 0.05 false discovery rate in a later analysis. In a later analysis, TCR beta V- and J-gene trimming was associated with a missense DCLRE1C variant.

Sequencing input: PBMCs. This chain joins TRBV7-8 and TRBJ1-5; D perhaps matches TRBD1 (6 bases). The clonotype was recovered from a man aged 18 to 29 in good health and CMV-seronegative. The CDR3 sequence: CASSLDQGINQPQHF. The DNA of the CDR3 is TGTGCCAGCAGCTTGGACCAGGGGATCAATCAGCCCCAGCATTTT.